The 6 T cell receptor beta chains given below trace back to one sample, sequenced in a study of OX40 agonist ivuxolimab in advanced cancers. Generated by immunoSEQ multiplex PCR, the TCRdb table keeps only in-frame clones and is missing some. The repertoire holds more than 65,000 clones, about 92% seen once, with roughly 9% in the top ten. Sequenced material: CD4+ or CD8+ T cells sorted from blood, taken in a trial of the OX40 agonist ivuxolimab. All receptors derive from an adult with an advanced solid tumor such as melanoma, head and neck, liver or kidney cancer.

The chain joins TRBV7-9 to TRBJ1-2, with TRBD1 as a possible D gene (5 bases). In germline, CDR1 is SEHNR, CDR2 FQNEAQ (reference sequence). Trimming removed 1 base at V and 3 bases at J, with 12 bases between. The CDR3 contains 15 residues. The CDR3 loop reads CASSLGRAGYYGYTF. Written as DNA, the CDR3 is TGTGCCAGCAGCTTAGGCAGGGCAGGGTACTATGGCTACACCTTC. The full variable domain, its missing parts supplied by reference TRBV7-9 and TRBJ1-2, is DTGVSQNPRHKITKRGQNVTFRCDPISEHNRLYWYRQTLGQGPEFLTYFQNEAQLEKSRLLSDRFSAERPKGSFSTLEIQRTEQGDSAMYLCASSLGRAGYYGYTFGSGTRLTVV.

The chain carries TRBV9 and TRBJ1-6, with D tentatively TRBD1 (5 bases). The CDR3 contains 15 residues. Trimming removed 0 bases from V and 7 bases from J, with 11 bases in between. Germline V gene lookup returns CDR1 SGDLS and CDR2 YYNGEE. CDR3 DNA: TGTGCCAGCAGCGTAGCTCAGGGTGGCAATTCACCCCTCCACTTT. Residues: CASSVAQGGNSPLHF.

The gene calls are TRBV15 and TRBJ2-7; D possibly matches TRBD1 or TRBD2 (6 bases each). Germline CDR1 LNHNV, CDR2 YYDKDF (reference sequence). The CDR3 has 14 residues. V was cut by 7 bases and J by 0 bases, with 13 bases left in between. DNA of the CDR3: TGTGCCACCACAAAGGGGGGAAGCTCCTACGAGCAGTACTTC. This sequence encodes CATTKGGSSYEQYF.

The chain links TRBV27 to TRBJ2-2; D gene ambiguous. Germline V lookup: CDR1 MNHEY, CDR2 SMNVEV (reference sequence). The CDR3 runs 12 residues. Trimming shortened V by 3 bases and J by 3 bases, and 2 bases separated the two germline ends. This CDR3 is CASSFYTGELFF. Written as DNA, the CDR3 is TGTGCCAGCAGTTTTTACACCGGGGAGCTGTTTTTT.

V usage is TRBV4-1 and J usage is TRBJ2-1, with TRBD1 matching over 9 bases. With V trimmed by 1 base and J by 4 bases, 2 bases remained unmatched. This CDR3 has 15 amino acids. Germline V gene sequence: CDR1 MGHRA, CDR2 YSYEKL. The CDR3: CASSQGDRVYNEQFF. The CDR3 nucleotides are TGCGCCAGCAGCCAAGGGGACAGGGTGTACAATGAGCAGTTCTTC.

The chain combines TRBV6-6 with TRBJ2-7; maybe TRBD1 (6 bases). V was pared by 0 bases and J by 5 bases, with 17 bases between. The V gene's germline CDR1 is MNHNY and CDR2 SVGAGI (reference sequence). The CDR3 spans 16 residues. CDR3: CASSYSKQQGLDEQYF. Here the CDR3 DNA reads TGTGCCAGCAGTTACTCGAAACAGCAGGGGCTCGACGAGCAGTACTTC.